The 17 T cell receptor beta chains given below trace back to one sample, sequenced in a study of blood T cell repertoires in COVID-19. Sequencing was performed with immunoSEQ multiplex PCR; in TCRdb, only in-frame clones are kept and a portion is missing. The sample contains some 190,000 clones, under 90% of which appear only once. Specimen: peripheral blood. The source is a human donor in a cohort sampled during active COVID-19.

This clone has at least ten counts. The genes are TRBV11-1 and TRBJ2-3; TRBD2 aligns across 9 bases. This CDR3 spans 16 amino acids. Germline-derived CDR1 and CDR2 are SGHAT and FQDESV (reference sequence). V lost 5 bases to trimming and J lost 3 bases; unmatched junction nucleotides: 9. The CDR3 region has the DNA TGTGCCAGCAGCCATAGGGGGCTAGCGGGAACAGATACGCAGTATTTT. Its translation is CASSHRGLAGTDTQYF.

This clone was counted between two and nine times. The J gene is TRBJ1-3, the V gene TRBV7-9; D possibly corresponds to TRBD1 (5 bases). CDR3 size: 15 residues. The germline CDR1 and CDR2 sequences are SEHNR and FQNEAQ (reference sequence). V gave up 5 bases and J gave up 1 base, with 12 bases separating them. This CDR3 reads CASSVGGTSGNTIYF. The CDR3 nucleotides read TGTGCCAGCAGCGTTGGAGGGACTTCTGGAAACACCATATATTTT.

This clone was seen more than once but under ten times. The chain has TRBV2 and TRBJ1-5; 8 bases match TRBD1. V shed 6 bases and J 2 bases; nucleotides not matched to a gene: 9. This CDR3 contains 16 residues. The germline CDR1 and CDR2 sequences are SNHLY and FYNNEI. CDR3 region: CASRGFGQGRNQPQHF. The DNA for the CDR3 is TGTGCCAGCAGGGGGTTCGGACAGGGACGCAATCAGCCCCAGCATTTT. Using reference TRBV2 and TRBJ1-5 for the parts outside the CDR3, the full variable domain is EPEVTQTPSHQVTQMGQEVILRCVPISNHLYFYWYRQILGQKVEFLVSFYNNEISEKSEIFDDQFSVERPDGSNFTLKIRSTKLEDSAMYFCASRGFGQGRNQPQHFGDGTRLSIL.

The V call is TRBV18, the J call TRBJ2-1; TRBD1 agrees at 7 bases. Germline trimming cut 8 bases from V and 1 base from J; bases unmatched to any gene: 5. CDR3 length equals 14 residues. Germline V gene lookup returns CDR1 KGHSH and CDR2 LQKENI. CDR3 sequence: CASARDSSYNEQFF. The CDR3 DNA sequence: TGTGCCAGCGCCCGGGACAGTTCCTACAATGAGCAGTTCTTC.

By share, this clone ranks as medium-sized (0.01 to 0.1%). The chain carries TRBV5-4 and TRBJ2-3; possibly TRBD1 for D (6 bases). Trimming took 5 bases from V and 4 from J, leaving 8 bases between them. CDR1 SGHNT and CDR2 YYREEE come from the germline V gene (reference sequence). The CDR3 covers 12 residues. The chain's CDR3 is CASRDSPDTQYF. The CDR3 bases are TGTGCCAGCAGGGACAGCCCAGATACGCAGTATTTT.

The chain combines TRBV6-5 with TRBJ2-7; 9 bases map to TRBD1. J was trimmed by 6 bases and V by 5 bases; bases with no gene match: 8. Germline V gives CDR1 MNHEY, CDR2 SVGAGI. The CDR3 length is 14 residues. The CDR3 bases are TGTGCCAGCAGTACCGGGACAGGGATAACCGAGCAGTACTTC. Translated: CASSTGTGITEQYF.

This rearrangement joins TRBV6-2 or TRBV6-3 to TRBJ1-6; no clear D. CDR3 length: 19 amino acids. V lost 0 bases, J lost 3 bases, and 18 bases lay in between. CDR1 MNHEY and CDR2 SVGEGT come from the germline V gene. The CDR3, as DNA: TGTGCCAGCAGTTACTCGAGGTTCACGGAGACCAGCTATAATTCACCCCTCCACTTT. Amino acids: CASSYSRFTETSYNSPLHF.

The J gene is TRBJ2-2, the V gene TRBV27; 8 bases line up with TRBD1. Losses at the gene ends were 4 bases for V and 6 bases for J; bases not matched to a gene: 4. From germline, CDR1 is MNHEY and CDR2 SMNVEV (reference sequence). The CDR3 is 14 residues long. CDR3 sequence reads: CASSSDRVPGELFF. In nucleotides, the CDR3 is TGTGCCAGCAGTTCGGACAGGGTCCCCGGGGAGCTGTTTTTT.

The chain couples TRBV3-1 (or the pseudogene TRBV3-2) to TRBJ2-2, with TRBD2 matching 11 bases. This CDR3 is 16 amino acids long. V was clipped by 1 base and J by 4 bases; unmatched bases: 2. Germline CDR1 LGHDT, CDR2 YNNKEL (reference sequence). CDR3 sequence: CASSQAGTSGTGELFF. CDR3 nucleotide sequence: TGTGCCAGCAGCCAAGCCGGGACTAGCGGCACCGGGGAGCTGTTTTTT.

The chain uses TRBV2 and TRBJ2-7, with 7 bases identical to TRBD1. CDR3 length: 15 residues. Per germline, CDR1 SNHLY and CDR2 FYNNEI. V trimming: 3 bases; J trimming: 0 bases; junction bases outside the gene matches: 5. CDR3 coding DNA: TGTGCCAGCAGTGACTTTGGACAGGCCTCCTACGAGCAGTACTTC. Its protein is CASSDFGQASYEQYF.

The CDR3 nucleotides read TGTGCCAGCAGTGCTCTTGTTTACTCTGGAAACACCATATATTTT. Its protein is CASSALVYSGNTIYF. The chain couples TRBV2 to TRBJ1-3, with D unresolved. V was clipped by 4 bases and J by 0 bases, with 10 bases between them. The CDR3 extends over 15 amino acids. Germline loops: CDR1 SNHLY, CDR2 FYNNEI.

CDR3 sequence reads: CASSLREGVYEQYF. In nucleotides, the CDR3 is TGTGCCAGCAGTCTGAGGGAGGGAGTGTACGAGCAGTACTTC. The chain is built from TRBV27 and TRBJ2-7, with 7 bases aligning to TRBD2. The germline V gene has CDR1 MNHEY and CDR2 SMNVEV (reference sequence). V was pared by 5 bases and J by 4 bases, with 8 bases of the junction left unmatched. There are 14 residues in the CDR3.

The gene calls are TRBV5-1 and TRBJ1-1; D not certain. Germline V lookup: CDR1 SGHRS, CDR2 YFSETQ. The CDR3 extends over 15 amino acids. V was trimmed by 0 bases and J by 1 base, leaving 10 bases between them. As DNA, the CDR3 is TGCGCCAGCAGCTTGGCCCTAGAGGGGAACACTGAAGCTTTCTTT. Translation gives CASSLALEGNTEAFF.

The V gene is TRBV5-5, the J gene TRBJ2-3; 10 bases are a match to TRBD2. V was clipped by 4 bases and J by 3 bases; unmatched bases: 14. Germline V CDR1 and CDR2: SGHKS, YYEKEE (reference sequence). This CDR3 is 18 amino acids long. CDR3 sequence reads: CASSATSILLAGTDTQYF. The CDR3 bases are TGTGCCAGCAGCGCCACCAGCATCTTACTAGCGGGAACAGATACGCAGTATTTT.

The chain carries TRBV7-8 and TRBJ1-1, with no clear D. This CDR3 is built from 16 residues. Trimming removed 1 base from V and 2 bases from J, with 14 bases in between. CDR1 is SGHVS and CDR2 is FQNEAQ in the germline V gene. CDR3 sequence reads: CASSLGYMAINTEAFF. For the CDR3, the DNA is TGTGCCAGCAGCTTAGGTTACATGGCCATTAACACTGAAGCTTTCTTT.

This clone was picked up one time. V and J are TRBV29-1 and TRBJ2-2; 12 bases match TRBD1. The germline gives CDR1 SQVTM, CDR2 ANQGSEA. Germline trimming cut 5 bases from V and 6 bases from J; bases unmatched to any gene: 13. This CDR3 has 17 residues. The chain's CDR3 is CSVFRSGTGGVAGELFF. CDR3 DNA sequence: TGCAGCGTTTTCCGCTCCGGGACAGGGGGCGTCGCCGGGGAGCTGTTTTTT.

This chain links TRBV6-5 with TRBJ1-6, with D possibly matching TRBD1 (6 bases). The length of the CDR3 is 14 residues. Germline V gene data show CDR1 as MNHEY and CDR2 as SVGAGI. Trimming stripped 9 bases from V and 1 base from J, with 10 bases between. CDR3 sequence reads: CASIDRSYNSPLHF. CDR3 coding DNA: TGTGCCAGTATCGACAGGTCCTATAATTCACCCCTCCACTTT.